The entry below gives a single T cell receptor (beta chain) sequence along with its context. No antigen is known for it. Germline CDR1 reads SGHTS; CDR2 reads YDEGEE. The CDR3 sequence is 16 residues long. The V and J ends lost 6 bases and 2 bases, in that order; junction bases with no gene match: 13. The data belong to a study of OX40 agonist ivuxolimab in advanced cancers. About the research overall: One patient with hepatocellular carcinoma and two with cutaneous melanoma, three in all, had partial responses. Regarding the study as a whole: Some nonresponders additionally presented with little normalized T-cell clonal expansion.

Generated by immunoSEQ multiplex PCR, the TCRdb table keeps only in-frame clones and is missing some. The repertoire holds some 30,000 clones, with approximately 86% as singletons. Sequencing used CD4+ or CD8+ T cells sorted from blood, obtained in a trial of the OX40 agonist ivuxolimab. This chain links TRBV5-8 with TRBJ2-7; 8 positions match TRBD2. The clonotype was recovered from an adult with an advanced solid tumor such as melanoma, head and neck, liver or kidney cancer. CDR3 nucleotides: TGTGCCAGCACCCCCCGGGAGGGCCTCCGGGCCTACGAGCAGTACTTC. Encoded protein: CASTPREGLRAYEQYF.